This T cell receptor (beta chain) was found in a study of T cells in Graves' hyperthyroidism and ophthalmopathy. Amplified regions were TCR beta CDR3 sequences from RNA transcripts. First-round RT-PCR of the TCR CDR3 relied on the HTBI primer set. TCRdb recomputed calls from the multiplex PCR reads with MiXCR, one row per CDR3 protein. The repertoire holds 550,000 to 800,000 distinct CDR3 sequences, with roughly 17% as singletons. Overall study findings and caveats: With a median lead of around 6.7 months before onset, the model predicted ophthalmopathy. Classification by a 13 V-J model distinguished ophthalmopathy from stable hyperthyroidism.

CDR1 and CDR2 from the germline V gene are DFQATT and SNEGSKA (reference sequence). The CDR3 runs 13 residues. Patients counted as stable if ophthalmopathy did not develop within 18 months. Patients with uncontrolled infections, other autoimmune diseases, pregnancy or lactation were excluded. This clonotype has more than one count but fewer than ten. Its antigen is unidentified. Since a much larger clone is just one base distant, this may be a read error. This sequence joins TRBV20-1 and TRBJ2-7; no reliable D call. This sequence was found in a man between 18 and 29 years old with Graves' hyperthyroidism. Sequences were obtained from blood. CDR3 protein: CSARVAGSCEQYF. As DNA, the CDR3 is TGCAGTGCTAGAGTTGCCGGATCCTGCGAGCAGTACTTC.